In this sample, the clone carrying this T cell receptor beta chain turned up once. This entry is derived from a study of blood T cell repertoires in COVID-19. Across the whole study: The study drew acute and convalescent COVID-19 samples from the United States, Italy and Spain. Sample material is recorded as cDNA or gDNA derived from T cells, B-cell-depleted T cells, or PBMCs.

Authors' processing steps: Cell counts per sample came from amplifying reference gene primers. The method was immunoSEQ multiplex PCR; TCRdb's version includes in-frame clones alone and lacks a portion of them. That table gives V, J and clone size, and the DNA gave D and trimming. Here the sample spans about 39,000 clones, around 96% being singletons. V lost 7 bases and J lost 6, with 30 bases in between. The CDR3 contains 19 residues. Looked up from germline, CDR1 is MDHEN and CDR2 is SYDVKM. The sequencing sample was made of peripheral blood. The sequence was obtained from a human donor with active COVID-19. The donor label of this sample is uncertain. V and J are TRBV28 and TRBJ2-2; D is possibly TRBD2 (5 bases). CDR3 DNA sequence: TGTGCCAGCAAGTTGGGAGACTATCCTTTAACAATATCCCCCGGGGAGCTGTTTTTT. It codes for CASKLGDYPLTISPGELFF.